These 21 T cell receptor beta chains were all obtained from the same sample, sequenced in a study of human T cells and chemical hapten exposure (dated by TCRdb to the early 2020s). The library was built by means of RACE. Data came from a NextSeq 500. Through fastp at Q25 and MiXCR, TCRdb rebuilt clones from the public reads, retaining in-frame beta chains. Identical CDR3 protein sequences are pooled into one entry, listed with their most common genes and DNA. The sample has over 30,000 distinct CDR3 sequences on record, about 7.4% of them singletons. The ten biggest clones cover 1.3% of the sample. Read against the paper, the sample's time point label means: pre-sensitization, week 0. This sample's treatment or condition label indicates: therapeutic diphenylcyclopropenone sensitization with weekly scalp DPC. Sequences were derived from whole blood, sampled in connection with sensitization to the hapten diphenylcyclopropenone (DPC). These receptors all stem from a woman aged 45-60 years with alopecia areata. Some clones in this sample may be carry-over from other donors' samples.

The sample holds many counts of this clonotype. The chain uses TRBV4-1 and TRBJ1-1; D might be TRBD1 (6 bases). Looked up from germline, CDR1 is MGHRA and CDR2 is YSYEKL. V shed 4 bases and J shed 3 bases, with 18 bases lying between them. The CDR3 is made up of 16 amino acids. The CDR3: CASSPILDGGHTEAFF. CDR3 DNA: TGCGCCAGCAGCCCAATCCTAGATGGGGGGCACACTGAAGCTTTCTTT.

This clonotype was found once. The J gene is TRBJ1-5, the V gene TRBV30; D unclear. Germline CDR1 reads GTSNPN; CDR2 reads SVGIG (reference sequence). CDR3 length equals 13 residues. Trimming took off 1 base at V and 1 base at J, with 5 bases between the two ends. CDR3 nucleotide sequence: TGTGCCTGGAGTGATTTAAGCAATCAGCCCCAGCATTTT. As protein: CAWSDLSNQPQHF. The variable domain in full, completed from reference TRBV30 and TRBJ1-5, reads SQTIHQWPATLVQPVGSPLSLECTVEGTSNPNLYWYRQAAGRGLQLLFYSVGIGQISSEVPQNLSASRPQDRQFILSSKKLLLSDSGFYLCAWSDLSNQPQHFGDGTRLSIL.

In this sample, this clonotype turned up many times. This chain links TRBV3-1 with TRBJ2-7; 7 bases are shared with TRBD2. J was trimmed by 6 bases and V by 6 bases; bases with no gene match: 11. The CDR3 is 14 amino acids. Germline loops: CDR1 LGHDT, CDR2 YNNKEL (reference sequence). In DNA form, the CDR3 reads TGTGCCAGCAGTCCCCTTGCAGGGAGGGCCGAGCAGTACTTC. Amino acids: CASSPLAGRAEQYF.

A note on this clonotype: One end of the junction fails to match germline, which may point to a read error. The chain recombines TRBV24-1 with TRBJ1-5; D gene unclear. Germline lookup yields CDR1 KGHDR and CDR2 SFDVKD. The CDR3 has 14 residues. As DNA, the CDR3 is TGTGCCACCAGTCGAGGGCTGAGCAATCAGCCCGAGCATTTT. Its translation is CATSRGLSNQPEHF.

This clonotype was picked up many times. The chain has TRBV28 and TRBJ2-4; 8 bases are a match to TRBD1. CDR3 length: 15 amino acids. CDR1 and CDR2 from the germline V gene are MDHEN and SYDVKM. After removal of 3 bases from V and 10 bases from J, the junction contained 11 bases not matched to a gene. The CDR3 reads CASSFNQGAMVIQYF. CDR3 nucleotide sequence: TGTGCCAGCAGTTTTAACCAGGGGGCGATGGTTATTCAGTACTTC.

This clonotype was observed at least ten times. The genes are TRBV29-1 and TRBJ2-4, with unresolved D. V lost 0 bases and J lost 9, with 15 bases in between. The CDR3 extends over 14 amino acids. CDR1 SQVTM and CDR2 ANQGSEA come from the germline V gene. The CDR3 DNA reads TGCAGCGTTGAAGATTACGAGGCAGGAGCCATTCAGTACTTC. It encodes CSVEDYEAGAIQYF.

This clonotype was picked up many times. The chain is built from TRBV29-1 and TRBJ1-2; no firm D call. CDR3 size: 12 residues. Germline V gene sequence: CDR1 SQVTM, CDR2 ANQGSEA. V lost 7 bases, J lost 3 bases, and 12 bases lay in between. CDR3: CSGGSSYYGYTF. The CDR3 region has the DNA TGCAGCGGAGGCAGTTCTTACTATGGCTACACCTTC.

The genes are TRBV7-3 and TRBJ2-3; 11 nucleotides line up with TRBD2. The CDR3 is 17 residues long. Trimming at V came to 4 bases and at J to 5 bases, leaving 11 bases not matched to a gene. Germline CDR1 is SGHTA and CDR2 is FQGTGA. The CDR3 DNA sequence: TGTGCCAGCAGCTCCATCCCGGGACTAGCGGCCCGAGATACGCAGTATTTT. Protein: CASSSIPGLAARDTQYF.

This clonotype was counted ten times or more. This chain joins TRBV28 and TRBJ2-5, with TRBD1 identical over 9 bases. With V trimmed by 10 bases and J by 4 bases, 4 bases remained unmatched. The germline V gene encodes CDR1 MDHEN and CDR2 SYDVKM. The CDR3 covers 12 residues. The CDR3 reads CATDRGGETQYF. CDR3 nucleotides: TGTGCCACAGACAGGGGGGGAGAGACCCAGTACTTC.

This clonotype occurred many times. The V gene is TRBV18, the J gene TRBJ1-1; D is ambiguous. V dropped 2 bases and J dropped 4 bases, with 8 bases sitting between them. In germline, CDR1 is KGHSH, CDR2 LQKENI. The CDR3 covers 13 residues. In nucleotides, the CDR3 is TGTGCCAGCTCACCAAGGACCGTCACTGAAGCTTTCTTT. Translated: CASSPRTVTEAFF.

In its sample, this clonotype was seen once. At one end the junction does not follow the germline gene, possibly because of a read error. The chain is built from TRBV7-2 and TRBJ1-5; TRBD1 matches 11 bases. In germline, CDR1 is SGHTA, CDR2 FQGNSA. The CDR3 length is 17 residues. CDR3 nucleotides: TGTGCCAGCAGCCGAGGACAGGGGGCTTTCTTCAGTCAGCCCCAGAATTTT. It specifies CASSRGQGAFFSQPQNF.

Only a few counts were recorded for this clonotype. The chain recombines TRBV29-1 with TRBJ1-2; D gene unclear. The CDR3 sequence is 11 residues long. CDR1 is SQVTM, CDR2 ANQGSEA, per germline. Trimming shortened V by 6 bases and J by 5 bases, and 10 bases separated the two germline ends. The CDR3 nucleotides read TGCAGCGTGGTAGGGCCATATGGCTACACCTTC. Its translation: CSVVGPYGYTF. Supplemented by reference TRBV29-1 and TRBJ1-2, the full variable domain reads SAVISQKPSRDICQRGTSLTIQCQVDSQVTMMFWYRQQPGQSLTLIATANQGSEATYESGFVIDKFPISRPNLTFSTLTVSNMSPEDSSIYLCSVVGPYGYTFGSGTRLTVV.

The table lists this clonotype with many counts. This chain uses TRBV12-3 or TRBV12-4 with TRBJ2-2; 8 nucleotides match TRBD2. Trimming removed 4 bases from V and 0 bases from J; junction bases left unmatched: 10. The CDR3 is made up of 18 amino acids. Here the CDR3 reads CASSSPTLAGSNTGELFF. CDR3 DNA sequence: TGTGCCAGCAGTTCCCCAACCCTAGCGGGTTCGAACACCGGGGAGCTGTTTTTT.

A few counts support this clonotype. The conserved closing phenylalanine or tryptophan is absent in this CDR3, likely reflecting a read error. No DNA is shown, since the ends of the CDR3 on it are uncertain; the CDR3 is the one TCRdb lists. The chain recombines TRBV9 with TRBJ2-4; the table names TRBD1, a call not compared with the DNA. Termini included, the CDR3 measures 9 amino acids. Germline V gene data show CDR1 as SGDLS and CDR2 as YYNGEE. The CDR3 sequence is CASSPGGGV.

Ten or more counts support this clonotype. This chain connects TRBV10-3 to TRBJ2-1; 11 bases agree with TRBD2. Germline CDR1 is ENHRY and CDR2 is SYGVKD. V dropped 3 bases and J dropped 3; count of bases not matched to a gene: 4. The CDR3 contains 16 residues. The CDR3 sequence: CAISDSTSGVYNEQFF. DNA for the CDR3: TGTGCCATCAGTGATTCGACTAGCGGGGTCTACAATGAGCAGTTCTTC.

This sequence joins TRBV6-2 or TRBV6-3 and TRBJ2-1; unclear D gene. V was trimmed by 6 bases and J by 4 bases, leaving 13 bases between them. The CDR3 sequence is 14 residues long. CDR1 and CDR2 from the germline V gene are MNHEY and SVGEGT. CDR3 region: CASRIALFYNEQFF. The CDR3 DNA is TGTGCCAGCAGAATAGCACTCTTTTACAATGAGCAGTTCTTC.

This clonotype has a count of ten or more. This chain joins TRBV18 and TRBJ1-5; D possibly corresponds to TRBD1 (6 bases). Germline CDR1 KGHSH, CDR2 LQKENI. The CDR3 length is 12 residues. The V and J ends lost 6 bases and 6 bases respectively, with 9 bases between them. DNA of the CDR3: TGTGCCAGCTCCAGGGGCGGTCAGCCCCAGCATTTT. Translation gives CASSRGGQPQHF.

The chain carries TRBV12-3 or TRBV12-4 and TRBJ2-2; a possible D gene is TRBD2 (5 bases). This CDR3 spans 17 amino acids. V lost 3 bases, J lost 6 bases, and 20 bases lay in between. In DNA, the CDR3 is TGTGCCAGCAGTTTCCGGGGTGCCGTAAACGTTCCCGGGGAGCTGTTTTTT. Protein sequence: CASSFRGAVNVPGELFF.

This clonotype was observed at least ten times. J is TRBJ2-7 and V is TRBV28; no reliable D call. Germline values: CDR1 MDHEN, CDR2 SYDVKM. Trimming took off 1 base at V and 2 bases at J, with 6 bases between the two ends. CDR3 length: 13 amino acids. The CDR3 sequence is CASSLYGTYEQYF. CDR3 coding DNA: TGTGCCAGCAGTTTATACGGAACCTACGAGCAGTACTTC.

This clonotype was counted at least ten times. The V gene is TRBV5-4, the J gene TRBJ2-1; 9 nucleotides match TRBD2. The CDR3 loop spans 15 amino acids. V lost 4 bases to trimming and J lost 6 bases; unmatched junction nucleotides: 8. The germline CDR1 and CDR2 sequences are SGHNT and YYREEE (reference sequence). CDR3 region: CASSISGSISNEQFF. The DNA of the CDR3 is TGTGCCAGCAGCATTAGCGGGAGTATCAGCAATGAGCAGTTCTTC.

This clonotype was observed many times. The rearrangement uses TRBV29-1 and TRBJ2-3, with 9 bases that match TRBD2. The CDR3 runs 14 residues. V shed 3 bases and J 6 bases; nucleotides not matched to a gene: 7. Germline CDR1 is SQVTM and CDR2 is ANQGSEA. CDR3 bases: TGCAGCGTTGAGGGTAGCGGGAGTGCGGATACGCAGTATTTT. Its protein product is CSVEGSGSADTQYF.